Each of the 5 T cell receptor beta chains below was sequenced from the same sample in a study of T-cell reconstitution after alpha-beta-depleted transplantation in children (dated by TCRdb to the mid-2010s). What this sample's time point label stands for: day 60 (about 2 months) after transplantation. The label giving this sample's treatment or condition can be read as: allogeneic hematopoietic cell transplantation with graft depleted of TCRalphabeta T cells and CD19 B cells. The library was produced with PCR. The run used an Illumina HiSeq 2500. TCR library preparation used molecular barcoding, with unique molecular identifiers applied to normalize quantification of the TCRbeta repertoire. TCRdb itself trimmed the public reads at Q25 with fastp, ran MiXCR and retained productive beta chains. Entries that share a CDR3 protein sequence are merged under the most common genes and DNA. Counted in this sample were 40,000 to 60,000 distinct CDR3 sequences; around 9.2% of them appeared once. The top ten clonotypes cover approximately 30% of the sample.

Sequencing used PBMCs, mostly from graft donor cells, obtained 60 days after TCRalphabeta/CD19-depleted stem cell transplant. Every receptor here comes from a male patient aged 2-15 years who had a stem cell transplant for chronic granulomatous disease, so the T cells may come from the graft donor.

V and J are TRBV10-2 and TRBJ2-7; TRBD1 matches 9 bases. CDR1 WSHSY and CDR2 SAAADI come from the germline V gene. V lost 4 bases, J lost 6 bases, and 10 bases stayed unmatched. The CDR3 is 15 amino acids. CDR3 sequence (DNA): TGCGCCAGCAGTGTACCCGGGACAGGGTCTCGCGAGCAGTACTTC. It codes for CASSVPGTGSREQYF.

This clonotype was seen many times. The chain couples TRBV2 to TRBJ2-7; TRBD1 might be the D (6 bases). Germline lookup yields CDR1 SNHLY and CDR2 FYNNEI. Trimming removed 4 bases from V and 3 bases from J, with 7 bases in between. CDR3 size: 12 residues. CDR3 DNA sequence: TGTGCCAGCAGTGCGGACAGCTACGAGCAGTACTTC. Translating gives CASSADSYEQYF.

The table lists this clonotype with many counts. A read error is likely, as this CDR3 ends without the conserved phenylalanine or tryptophan. It is unclear where the CDR3 begins or ends on the DNA, so no DNA is shown, and the CDR3 is as TCRdb lists it. V usage is TRBV6-5 and J usage is TRBJ1-4; the table calls TRBD1, which could not be checked here. In germline, CDR1 is MNHEY, CDR2 SVGAGI. The CDR3 contains 12 residues when both ends are counted. The CDR3 region is CASRLLAGTGPY.

Many counts were recorded for this clonotype. V and J are TRBV9 and TRBJ2-2; no firm D call. Between the trimmed V and J ends, which lost 0 bases and 3 bases, there was a span of 6 bases. Germline V gives CDR1 SGDLS, CDR2 YYNGEE. The CDR3 has 14 residues. CDR3 nucleotide sequence: TGTGCCAGCAGCGTAGTGTGGGACACCGGGGAGCTGTTTTTT. It yields the protein CASSVVWDTGELFF.

The chain recombines TRBV20-1 with TRBJ2-3; TRBD2 matches at 8 bases. V was pared by 3 bases and J by 2 bases, with 4 bases of the junction left unmatched. Per the germline V gene, CDR1 is DFQATT and CDR2 is SNEGSKA (reference sequence). This CDR3 is 14 amino acids long. CDR3 amino acids: CSASAGGSTDTQYF. CDR3 coding DNA: TGCAGTGCTAGCGCGGGAGGCTCCACAGATACGCAGTATTTT.